This T cell receptor (beta chain) was sequenced in a study of T cells in localized non-small cell lung cancer (TCRdb year 2020). About the full investigation: T cell repertoires of approximately 250 early-stage NSCLC patients were analyzed, with tumors being compared against uninvolved tumor-adjacent lungs. All 220 or so NSCLC patients in the cohort were treatment-naive and had localized lung tumors that were resected. A mean age of roughly 64 years was recorded for the NSCLC patients, of whom under 150 were male and about a hundred were female.

The immunoSEQ Assay was used to sequence TCR beta CDR3 regions from DNA. The authors' pipeline ran thus. T cell density was computed as TCR beta template counts normalized to usable DNA estimated by amplifying housekeeping genes. The preseqR package was used to estimate richness by extrapolating to 400,000 templates for PBMC samples and to 120,000 templates for tissue samples. Clonality was calculated as one minus Pielou's evenness. Differential abundance testing on productive amino-acid clonotypes, with a minimum total count of 5 and an alpha of 0.1, was used to identify tissue-enriched TCRs. The Jaccard Index and the Morisita Overlap Index were used to measure repertoire overlap between compartments. TCR beta CDR3s were clustered by GLIPH together with public tetramer-defined viral CDR3s, and at least three viral sequences plus V-gene enrichment were required for viral motifs. What TCRdb holds here is the immuneACCESS table cut down to in-frame rearrangements. Part of the clones is not present; checked against another copy, under half of the missing clones reflect an unresolved V gene, and the others are unexplained. That table supplies the V and J calls and clone size; D and trimming were determined from the DNA. The table for this sample lists over a thousand clones; around 25% of them were counted only once. Of the sample, 10% falls within the top ten clones.

What the research found in general, with its limitations: Because multi-region tumor sequencing was not done, intratumor heterogeneity could not be ruled out. Uninvolved tumor-adjacent lung showed the highest T cell clonality, higher than tumor, which suggests more focused antigenic responses in the uninvolved tumor-adjacent lung. Because of the exploratory design, TCR variables were selected using unadjusted p-values without false-discovery rate correction. A median of approximately 55 of the top 100 tumor clones were detected in paired uninvolved adjacent lung, and around 30 of these tumor clones were also found among the top 100 clones of the paired uninvolved adjacent lung. Longer overall survival was associated with higher blood T cell density, whereas shorter survival was associated with higher adjacent-lung clonality.

CDR1 and CDR2, looked up from the germline V gene, are SGDLS and YYNGEE. Its CDR3 holds 17 amino acids, cysteine through phenylalanine. Only CDR3 DNA is held: 51 bases, read in frame from base 1. Trimming accounts for 1 base at V and 2 bases at J, while the number of junction bases matched to no gene is 7. Uninvolved adjacent lung was sampled at least 2 cm away from the tumor margin, and two independent pathologists confirmed that the tissue had no atypia. At diagnosis, peripheral blood, uninvolved tumor-adjacent lung and tumor were collected and stored as a combination of fresh-frozen and FFPE material. About this clone itself: It has no known antigen specificity. No base qualities exist here, and no much larger clone lies one base off it.

The clonotype comes from a woman between 35 and 75 years old with stage III squamous cell lung carcinoma. The starting material was normal lung tissue next to the tumor, obtained before any cancer treatment. The chain couples TRBV9 to TRBJ2-2; the central 8 bases match TRBD2. The CDR3 protein is CASSVSSGGLNTGELFF. The bases are TGTGCCAGCAGCGTATCCAGCGGGGGACTAAACACCGGGGAGCTGTTTTTT.